A selection of T cell receptor beta chains follows, all from one sample in a study of early T cells in non-severe SARS-CoV-2 infection. TCRdb analysed the 5' RACE reads with MiXCR anew, one entry per CDR3 protein. Of about 50,000 distinct CDR3 sequences in the sample, less than 10% were seen once. The material sequenced was whole blood, taken at baseline. These receptors were collected from an adult who was a healthcare worker with PCR-confirmed SARS-CoV-2 infection or an uninfected control (not recorded which). Each CDR3 is given with its conserved first and last residue. The D gene is left open where the match is weak. Clone size appears in some rows only: once, few, many, or a class for an expanded clone.

J	D	V	size	CDR3	DNA
TRBJ2-3	TRBD2	TRBV5-1	.	CASSRASGGDTQYF	TGCGCCAGCAGCAGAGCTAGCGGTGGGGATACGCAGTATTTT
TRBJ2-3	.	TRBV27	.	CASSLGPPGDTQYF	TGTGCCAGCAGCCTGGGGCCTCCCGGAGATACGCAGTATTTT
TRBJ2-7	.	TRBV11-2	.	CASRSPRGASYEQYF	TGTGCCAGCAGATCGCCCCGCGGAGCGAGCTACGAGCAGTACTTC
TRBJ1-1	TRBD1	TRBV6-5	many	CATHTGVNTEAFF	TGTGCCACCCATACAGGGGTGAACACTGAAGCTTTCTTT
TRBJ2-1	TRBD2	TRBV7-9	few	CASSFRTSGHNEQFF	TGTGCCAGCAGCTTTCGGACTAGCGGACACAATGAGCAGTTCTTC
TRBJ1-5	.	TRBV7-8	many	CASSFWDQPQHF	TGTGCCAGCAGCTTTTGGGATCAGCCCCAGCATTTT
TRBJ1-2	.	TRBV3-1	few	CASSPQGGMGYTF	TGTGCCAGCAGCCCCCAGGGAGGGATGGGCTACACCTTC
TRBJ2-1	TRBD1	TRBV7-9	.	CASSAQGQGAYNEQFF	TGTGCCAGCAGCGCCCAAGGACAGGGGGCCTACAATGAGCAGTTCTTC
TRBJ2-1	.	TRBV3-1	.	CASSQRDFGVSNEQFF	TGTGCCAGCAGCCAAAGGGACTTTGGGGTAAGCAATGAGCAGTTCTTC
TRBJ1-5	.	TRBV19	few	CASRSQINQPQHF	TGTGCCAGTAGGTCCCAGATCAATCAGCCCCAGCATTTT
TRBJ2-7	.	TRBV4-3	many	CASSQETRHEQYF	TGCGCCAGCAGCCAAGAAACTCGTCACGAGCAGTACTTC
TRBJ2-3	TRBD2	TRBV9	.	CASSTTSESTDTQYF	TGTGCCAGCAGCACGACTAGCGAAAGCACAGATACGCAGTATTTT
TRBJ2-1	TRBD2	TRBV20-1	few	CSADLAGAYNEQFF	TGCAGTGCGGACCTAGCGGGGGCCTACAATGAGCAGTTCTTC
TRBJ1-5	.	TRBV20-1	.	CSATRWGADQPQHF	TGCAGTGCCACCCGGTGGGGGGCGGATCAGCCCCAGCATTTT
TRBJ2-1	.	TRBV29-1	medium-sized	CSAEGSEVALVRAYNEQFF	TGCAGCGCCGAGGGATCTGAGGTGGCTCTGGTTCGGGCCTACAATGAGCAGTTCTTC
TRBJ1-1	.	TRBV28	few	CASSFGPHTEAFF	TGTGCCAGCAGTTTCGGGCCCCACACTGAAGCTTTCTTT
TRBJ2-6	TRBD1	TRBV11-2	few	CASRPGTGRSGANVLTF	TGTGCCAGCAGACCCGGGACAGGGAGGTCTGGGGCCAACGTCCTGACTTTC
TRBJ2-5	TRBD1	TRBV25-1	many	CASSAIRGLPETQYF	TGTGCCAGCAGTGCTATCAGGGGGCTCCCAGAGACCCAGTACTTC
TRBJ2-2	.	TRBV14	few	CASSQDLQRANTGELFF	TGTGCCAGCAGCCAAGATTTGCAGCGAGCGAACACCGGGGAGCTGTTTTTT
TRBJ1-2	.	TRBV6-6	few	CANSPRRDGYTF	TGTGCCAACAGCCCCCGACGGGACGGCTACACCTTC
TRBJ1-2	.	TRBV7-2	few	CASSLLAGADGYTF	TGTGCCAGCAGCTTATTGGCGGGGGCAGATGGCTACACCTTC
TRBJ1-5	.	TRBV19	few	CASRTTLAGYQPQHF	TGTGCCAGTAGGACAACCTTGGCCGGTTATCAGCCCCAGCATTTT
TRBJ2-2	TRBD2	TRBV7-8	many	CASSLAGGANTGELFF	TGTGCCAGCAGCCTTGCGGGGGGCGCGAACACCGGGGAGCTGTTTTTT
TRBJ1-2	TRBD1	TRBV30	many	CAWSASGGYGYTF	TGTGCCTGGAGTGCCTCAGGGGGCTACGGCTACACCTTC
TRBJ2-7	.	TRBV9	few	CASSVANSYEQYF	TGTGCCAGCAGCGTAGCTAACAGCTACGAGCAGTACTTC
TRBJ1-2	.	TRBV11-2	.	CASSLSQRDGYTF	TGTGCCAGCAGCTTATCACAGCGGGATGGCTACACCTTC
TRBJ2-1	.	TRBV7-7	few	CASSWAQGDEQFF	TGTGCTAGCAGCTGGGCCCAAGGCGATGAGCAGTTCTTC
TRBJ2-7	TRBD1	TRBV6-2/TRBV6-3	many	CASREVGQGTPYEQYF	TGTGCCAGCAGGGAAGTCGGACAGGGAACACCCTACGAGCAGTACTTC
TRBJ1-5	.	TRBV20-1	.	CSASGKKNQPQHF	TGCAGTGCTAGCGGGAAGAAAAATCAGCCCCAGCATTTT
TRBJ1-1	TRBD1	TRBV12-3/TRBV12-4	many	CASSRTGADTEAFF	TGTGCCAGCAGCCGCACAGGGGCGGACACTGAAGCTTTCTTT
TRBJ2-5	.	TRBV7-9	many	CASSRSGPETQYF	TGTGCCAGCAGCCGCTCCGGACCCGAGACCCAGTACTTC
TRBJ1-3	.	TRBV20-1	many	CSARDRDSGNTIYF	TGCAGTGCTAGAGATCGGGACTCTGGAAACACCATATATTTT
TRBJ1-6	TRBD1	TRBV28	many	CASRTGGNSPLHF	TGTGCCAGCAGGACAGGGGGTAATTCACCCCTCCACTTT
TRBJ1-6	TRBD1	TRBV5-1	.	CASSLETGYLSPLHF	TGCGCCAGCAGCTTGGAGACAGGGTATCTGTCACCCCTCCACTTT
TRBJ2-3	TRBD2	TRBV12-3/TRBV12-4	few	CASSRRPGLAQDTDTQYF	TGTGCCAGCAGTAGAAGACCGGGACTAGCGCAGGACACAGATACGCAGTATTTT
TRBJ2-1	TRBD2	TRBV9	few	CASSVESGSWNEQFF	TGTGCCAGCAGCGTAGAGAGCGGGAGTTGGAATGAGCAGTTCTTC
TRBJ2-3	TRBD2	TRBV6-5	once	CASSYSSGSRDTQYF	TGTGCCAGCAGTTATTCTAGCGGGTCTCGGGATACGCAGTATTTT
TRBJ2-7	.	TRBV24-1	.	CATSRDVGANEQYF	TGTGCCACCAGCAGGGACGTGGGGGCCAACGAGCAGTACTTC
TRBJ2-3	TRBD2	TRBV2	few	CASSDRTSGSWTDTQYF	TGTGCCAGCAGTGACAGGACTAGCGGGAGTTGGACAGATACGCAGTATTTT
TRBJ2-3	.	TRBV20-1	many	CSARGVRRGATDTQYF	TGCAGTGCTAGAGGGGTCCGGAGAGGGGCCACAGATACGCAGTATTTT
TRBJ2-7	TRBD2	TRBV27	many	CASSPLTSGSEQYF	TGTGCCAGCAGTCCACTGACTAGCGGGAGCGAGCAGTACTTC
TRBJ1-2	.	TRBV6-6	few	CASSQGTYNYGYTF	TGTGCCAGCAGTCAGGGAACATATAACTATGGCTACACCTTC
TRBJ2-1	TRBD2	TRBV12-3/TRBV12-4	many	CASSLYGGGVREQFF	TGTGCCAGCAGTTTATACGGCGGGGGGGTGCGTGAGCAGTTCTTC
TRBJ2-7	TRBD1	TRBV24-1	few	CATGRATGSHEQYF	TGTGCCACGGGTCGGGCGACAGGGAGCCACGAGCAGTACTTC
TRBJ2-7	.	TRBV10-1	.	CASNSGQHRGEQYF	TGCGCCAGCAATTCGGGCCAACATAGGGGCGAGCAGTACTTC
TRBJ2-7	.	TRBV9	.	CASSDGDNSYEQYF	TGTGCCAGCAGCGATGGGGACAACTCCTACGAGCAGTACTTC
TRBJ1-3	TRBD1	TRBV12-3/TRBV12-4	.	CASRTGRSGNTIYF	TGTGCCAGCAGGACAGGGAGGAGTGGAAACACCATATATTTT
TRBJ1-1	TRBD1	TRBV3-1	many	CASSPDRGTEAFF	TGTGCCAGCAGCCCGGACAGGGGCACTGAAGCTTTCTTT
TRBJ2-1	.	TRBV5-1	few	CASSLEDYNNEQFF	TGCGCCAGCAGCTTGGAGGACTACAACAATGAGCAGTTCTTC
TRBJ1-1	.	TRBV12-3/TRBV12-4	few	CASSPGRDLPAFF	TGTGCCAGCAGTCCGGGTAGGGATCTTCCAGCTTTCTTT
TRBJ1-5	.	TRBV7-2	.	CASSLASNQPQHF	TGTGCCAGCAGCTTAGCCTCCAATCAGCCCCAGCATTTT
TRBJ2-7	.	TRBV2	.	CASSGVYEQYF	TGTGCCAGCAGTGGGGTATACGAGCAGTACTTC
TRBJ2-1	.	TRBV4-1	.	CASSQDSSYPNEQFF	TGCGCCAGCAGCCAAGACTCTTCGTATCCCAATGAGCAGTTCTTC